This is a list of T cell receptor beta chains from one sample in a study of T-cell reconstitution after alpha-beta-depleted transplantation in children. In TCRdb, the PCR reads were re-called with MiXCR into one record per CDR3 protein. Of over 400,000 distinct CDR3 sequences in the sample, over 40% are singletons; the top ten hold approximately 25%. Sequenced material: PBMCs, taken before TCRalphabeta/CD19-depleted stem cell transplant. The receptors were gathered from a girl aged 2 to 9 with aplastic anemia, due to receive a stem cell transplant. Each CDR3 is given with its conserved first and last residue. Each record gives: clone size, D gene, V gene, J gene, CDR3 protein, CDR3 DNA. A D gene is named only where the DNA matches it firmly. For some rows the clone size is stated as once, few or many, or as a class when expanded; others skip it.

clone_size: .; d_call: .; v_call: TRBV24-1; j_call: TRBJ2-5; cdr3_aa: CATSDANKLRGHQYF; cdr3_nt: TGTGCCACCAGTGATGCCAATAAACTCAGGGGCCACCAGTACTTC
clone_size: .; d_call: .; v_call: TRBV5-1; j_call: TRBJ1-1; cdr3_aa: CASGTAAQGLGAFF; cdr3_nt: TGCGCCAGCGGGACGGCGGCCCAGGGGTTAGGAGCTTTCTTT
clone_size: few; d_call: .; v_call: TRBV29-1; j_call: TRBJ2-7; cdr3_aa: CSVEGRTSYEQYF; cdr3_nt: TGCAGCGTTGAAGGAAGGACTTCCTACGAGCAGTACTTC
clone_size: many; d_call: .; v_call: TRBV7-9; j_call: TRBJ2-2; cdr3_aa: CASSPDWGELFF; cdr3_nt: TGTGCCAGCAGCCCCGACTGGGGGGAGCTGTTTTTT
clone_size: .; d_call: .; v_call: TRBV7-8; j_call: TRBJ2-3; cdr3_aa: CASSLLARRTDTQYF; cdr3_nt: TGTGCCAGCAGCTTATTGGCCAGGCGGACAGATACGCAGTATTTT
clone_size: many; d_call: TRBD1; v_call: TRBV5-1; j_call: TRBJ2-2; cdr3_aa: CASSHRDRAVGELFF; cdr3_nt: TGCGCCAGCAGCCACCGGGACAGGGCGGTCGGGGAGCTGTTTTTT
clone_size: .; d_call: TRBD1; v_call: TRBV11-2; j_call: TRBJ2-2; cdr3_aa: CASTLVSYSRTGGTGELFF; cdr3_nt: TGTGCCAGCACCTTAGTATCTTATTCCCGGACAGGGGGGACCGGGGAGCTGTTTTTT
clone_size: few; d_call: TRBD1; v_call: TRBV4-2; j_call: TRBJ1-1; cdr3_aa: CASSQHGQGAIAFF; cdr3_nt: TGTGCCAGCAGCCAGCACGGACAGGGGGCGATAGCTTTCTTT
clone_size: .; d_call: .; v_call: TRBV5-1; j_call: TRBJ2-1; cdr3_aa: CASSLRQGGSYNEQFF; cdr3_nt: TGCGCCAGCAGCCTAAGACAGGGCGGGAGCTACAATGAGCAGTTCTTC
clone_size: .; d_call: TRBD2; v_call: TRBV28; j_call: TRBJ2-1; cdr3_aa: CASSWGMTSGRDNEQFF; cdr3_nt: TGTGCCAGCAGTTGGGGGATGACTAGCGGGAGGGACAATGAGCAGTTCTTC
clone_size: once; d_call: TRBD2; v_call: TRBV11-1; j_call: TRBJ2-3; cdr3_aa: CASSRGLAGVADTQYF; cdr3_nt: TGTGCCAGCAGCCGCGGACTAGCGGGAGTGGCAGATACGCAGTATTTT
clone_size: .; d_call: TRBD1; v_call: TRBV6-5; j_call: TRBJ2-3; cdr3_aa: CASSYSVRQGVTDTQYF; cdr3_nt: TGTGCCAGCAGTTACTCGGTTCGGCAGGGGGTGACAGATACGCAGTATTTT
clone_size: few; d_call: .; v_call: TRBV7-8; j_call: TRBJ2-1; cdr3_aa: CASSLRGWEYDEQFF; cdr3_nt: TGTGCCAGCAGCTTACGGGGCTGGGAGTATGATGAGCAGTTCTTC
clone_size: .; d_call: TRBD2; v_call: TRBV20-1; j_call: TRBJ2-3; cdr3_aa: CSARSTGGTQYF; cdr3_nt: TGCAGTGCTAGGTCAACGGGGGGTACGCAGTATTTT
clone_size: many; d_call: .; v_call: TRBV5-1; j_call: TRBJ2-7; cdr3_aa: CASSVEGISYEQYF; cdr3_nt: TGCGCCAGCAGCGTGGAGGGGATCTCCTACGAGCAGTACTTC
clone_size: many; d_call: TRBD1; v_call: TRBV11-2; j_call: TRBJ2-1; cdr3_aa: CASSPTPGQNNEQFF; cdr3_nt: TGTGCCAGCAGCCCAACCCCGGGACAGAACAATGAGCAGTTCTTC
clone_size: .; d_call: .; v_call: TRBV6-1; j_call: TRBJ1-1; cdr3_aa: CASLMDNLNTEAFF; cdr3_nt: TGTGCCAGCTTGATGGACAATCTGAACACTGAAGCTTTCTTT
clone_size: .; d_call: TRBD1; v_call: TRBV5-1; j_call: TRBJ2-1; cdr3_aa: CASSQQGAYNEQFF; cdr3_nt: TGCGCCAGCAGTCAACAGGGGGCCTACAATGAGCAGTTCTTC
clone_size: few; d_call: .; v_call: TRBV5-1; j_call: TRBJ2-2; cdr3_aa: CASSLGLPNTGELFF; cdr3_nt: TGCGCCAGCAGCTTGGGACTTCCGAACACCGGGGAGCTGTTTTTT
clone_size: few; d_call: .; v_call: TRBV4-1; j_call: TRBJ2-7; cdr3_aa: CASSQGPKGAYEQYF; cdr3_nt: TGCGCCAGCAGCCAAGGGCCTAAAGGGGCCTACGAGCAGTACTTC
clone_size: .; d_call: .; v_call: TRBV10-3; j_call: TRBJ1-1; cdr3_aa: CAIEQDLNTEAFF; cdr3_nt: TGTGCCATCGAACAGGATCTGAACACTGAAGCTTTCTTT
clone_size: .; d_call: .; v_call: TRBV28; j_call: TRBJ1-1; cdr3_aa: CASRQQLNTEAFF; cdr3_nt: TGTGCCAGCAGGCAACAGTTGAACACTGAAGCTTTCTTT
clone_size: once; d_call: .; v_call: TRBV6-5; j_call: TRBJ2-3; cdr3_aa: CASSYGGRTDMQYF; cdr3_nt: TGTGCCAGCAGTTACGGGGGTAGGACAGATATGCAGTATTTT
clone_size: many; d_call: .; v_call: TRBV12-3/TRBV12-4; j_call: TRBJ2-7; cdr3_aa: CASRRIGSSYEQYF; cdr3_nt: TGTGCCAGCAGGAGGATCGGGAGCTCCTACGAGCAGTACTTC
clone_size: .; d_call: .; v_call: TRBV9; j_call: TRBJ2-1; cdr3_aa: CASSVLGRGPYNEQFF; cdr3_nt: TGTGCCAGCAGCGTACTGGGGCGGGGGCCTTACAATGAGCAGTTCTTC
clone_size: .; d_call: TRBD1; v_call: TRBV29-1; j_call: TRBJ2-1; cdr3_aa: CSVEFRDRVAYNEQFF; cdr3_nt: TGCAGCGTTGAATTCCGTGACAGGGTGGCCTACAATGAGCAGTTCTTC
clone_size: .; d_call: .; v_call: TRBV5-1; j_call: TRBJ2-5; cdr3_aa: CASSPGNQETQYF; cdr3_nt: TGCGCCAGCAGCCCCGGCAACCAAGAGACCCAGTACTTC
clone_size: many; d_call: TRBD1; v_call: TRBV20-1; j_call: TRBJ2-7; cdr3_aa: CSALTPGQIPYEQYF; cdr3_nt: TGCAGTGCTTTAACGCCGGGACAGATACCTTACGAGCAGTACTTC
clone_size: .; d_call: TRBD1; v_call: TRBV7-6; j_call: TRBJ1-4; cdr3_aa: CASSSQGGRYEKLFF; cdr3_nt: TGTGCCAGCAGCTCGCAGGGGGGGCGATATGAAAAACTGTTTTTT
clone_size: .; d_call: TRBD1; v_call: TRBV20-1; j_call: TRBJ1-2; cdr3_aa: CSARDFAGGVYGYTF; cdr3_nt: TGCAGTGCTAGAGATTTCGCAGGGGGCGTATATGGCTACACCTTC
clone_size: many; d_call: .; v_call: TRBV20-1; j_call: TRBJ1-1; cdr3_aa: CSARGPAVTPHMEAFF; cdr3_nt: TGCAGTGCTAGAGGTCCGGCGGTGACGCCGCACATGGAAGCTTTCTTT
clone_size: .; d_call: TRBD2; v_call: TRBV5-1; j_call: TRBJ2-7; cdr3_aa: CASSLESSGYYEQYF; cdr3_nt: TGCGCCAGCAGCTTGGAGTCTAGCGGGTACTACGAGCAGTACTTC
clone_size: .; d_call: .; v_call: TRBV3-1; j_call: TRBJ2-7; cdr3_aa: CPSSQEYLGGQYSYEQYF; cdr3_nt: TGTCCCAGCAGCCAAGAGTACTTAGGCGGCCAGTATTCCTACGAGCAGTACTTC
clone_size: medium-sized; d_call: TRBD1; v_call: TRBV2; j_call: TRBJ2-7; cdr3_aa: CASSVNLDKGAPYEQYF; cdr3_nt: TGTGCCAGCAGTGTGAACCTGGACAAGGGGGCTCCCTACGAGCAGTACTTC
clone_size: .; d_call: .; v_call: TRBV10-3; j_call: TRBJ2-7; cdr3_aa: CAISGSTGTLYEQYF; cdr3_nt: TGTGCCATCTCAGGATCGACAGGTACTCTCTACGAGCAGTACTTC
clone_size: many; d_call: .; v_call: TRBV4-3; j_call: TRBJ2-2; cdr3_aa: CASSSGVYTGELFF; cdr3_nt: TGCGCCAGCAGCTCCGGGGTATACACCGGGGAGCTGTTTTTT
clone_size: .; d_call: .; v_call: TRBV6-5; j_call: TRBJ2-1; cdr3_aa: CASSYKSGGEQFF; cdr3_nt: TGTGCCAGCAGTTACAAATCCGGTGGTGAGCAGTTCTTC
clone_size: .; d_call: .; v_call: TRBV29-1; j_call: TRBJ2-1; cdr3_aa: CSVEDREWQFF; cdr3_nt: TGCAGCGTTGAAGACCGGGAGTGGCAGTTCTTC
clone_size: few; d_call: .; v_call: TRBV10-3; j_call: TRBJ1-5; cdr3_aa: CATQAGGQPQHF; cdr3_nt: TGTGCCACCCAAGCGGGCGGCCAGCCCCAGCATTTT
clone_size: .; d_call: .; v_call: TRBV20-1; j_call: TRBJ2-3; cdr3_aa: CSARDTYTDTQYF; cdr3_nt: TGCAGTGCTAGGGACACCTACACAGATACGCAGTATTTT